The entry that follows covers one T cell receptor (beta chain) sequence. This clone's antigen is unknown. Within one base of it there is no much larger clone, and no base qualities were kept. The reads were generated on an Illumina HiSeq 1500. The public reads were reprocessed in TCRdb via fastp at Q25 and MiXCR, keeping in-frame beta chains. Every distinct CDR3 protein forms one entry, paired with its most common genes and DNA. For this sample the table gives nearly 450,000 distinct CDR3 sequences, of which about a third were detected only once. Of the sample, about an eighth is held by the ten largest clones. This specimen comes from a study of T cell repertoires in cytomegalovirus infection (dated by TCRdb to the late 2010s). Concerning the study at large: Because public TCR beta signatures pointed to carriage of CMV infection together with the matching HLA type, the HLA type of each donor mattered for the analysis.

On the study overall, not on this receptor specifically: The ex vivo response was dominated by HLA-C-restricted CMV-specific TCR beta clonotypes, and the single most frequent clonotype in two of eight donors was supplied by these HLA-C-restricted clonotypes. In both this cohort and an independent roughly 330-donor cohort, the cumulative frequency of public TCR beta family members distinguished carriers of CMV infection plus the relevant HLA type.

V is pared back by 3 bases and J by 0 bases, with 29 bases lying between the germline termini. The CDR3 runs 22 amino acids, cysteine and phenylalanine included. Left in the record is the CDR3 DNA by itself, 66 bases read in frame from the first base. Reading the germline V gene (reference sequence) gives CDR1 LNHDA and CDR2 SQIVND. Sequenced sample: PBMCs. This clonotype was obtained from a human donor in good health (CMV status not recorded). Some clones in this sample may be carry-over from other donors' samples. The chain links TRBV19 with TRBJ2-2; the D region may be TRBD1 or TRBD2, each matching 6 bases equally. The DNA sequence follows: TGTGCCAGTAGTATGCATCTCTGGGTGGGGGGCACGACACCATCGAACACCGGGGAGCTGTTTTTT. This yields the protein CASSMHLWVGGTTPSNTGELFF.